The rows below give T cell receptor beta chains drawn from one sample of a study of cytomegalovirus exposure and HLA in healthy donors. TCRdb's table, derived via immunoSEQ multiplex PCR, lists solely in-frame clones and lacks some. The data show about 180,000 clones, with over 65% seen just once and roughly 1.4% held by the top ten. The sequencing sample was made of PBMCs. These receptors originate from a man aged 18 to 35 in good health and CMV-seronegative. Both conserved end residues are part of each CDR3. A D gene is named only where the DNA matches it firmly. Size tells how often a clone was seen (once, few, many) or the class of an expanded clone, and some rows leave it out.

size	J	D	V	CDR3	DNA
-	TRBJ1-4	TRBD1	TRBV4-3	CASSLSGTGFEELFF	TGCGCCAGCAGCCTCTCAGGGACAGGGTTTGAAGAACTGTTTTTT
-	TRBJ2-5	-	TRBV7-3	CASSLRQRETQYF	TGTGCCAGCAGCTTACGACAGAGAGAGACCCAGTACTTC
-	TRBJ2-5	-	TRBV7-2	CASSLTAKETQYF	TGTGCCAGCAGCTTAACAGCTAAAGAGACCCAGTACTTC
few	TRBJ1-2	-	TRBV6-6	CASSPRTVNYGYTF	TGTGCCAGCAGTCCTCGGACAGTTAACTATGGCTACACCTTC
few	TRBJ1-3	-	TRBV6-5	CASSYRGASGNTIYF	TGTGCCAGCAGTTACAGGGGCGCAAGTGGAAACACCATATATTTT
few	TRBJ1-2	-	TRBV5-6	CASSSSLSGVPYDGYTF	TGTGCCAGCAGCTCCTCTTTATCCGGGGTCCCCTATGATGGCTACACCTTC
-	TRBJ1-2	-	TRBV6-1	CASSAYLVNYGYTF	TGTGCCAGCAGTGCATACCTAGTTAACTATGGCTACACCTTC
-	TRBJ2-7	-	TRBV19	CASSISSNEQYF	TGTGCCAGTAGTATTTCATCCAACGAGCAGTACTTC
-	TRBJ1-4	-	TRBV5-6	CASSAWLSDEKLFF	TGTGCCAGCAGCGCGTGGCTGAGCGATGAAAAACTGTTTTTT
-	TRBJ1-4	-	TRBV30	CAWSVHGLREKLFF	TGTGCCTGGAGTGTACACGGGTTAAGGGAAAAACTGTTTTTT
-	TRBJ2-1	-	TRBV4-3	CASSQVAFSSYNEQFF	TGCGCCAGCAGCCAAGTGGCTTTCAGCTCCTACAATGAGCAGTTCTTC
-	TRBJ1-2	-	TRBV20-1	CSARQVNGYTF	TGCAGTGCCCGACAGGTGAACGGCTACACCTTC
-	TRBJ2-7	TRBD2	TRBV6-5	CASSYGLARPYEQYF	TGTGCCAGCAGTTACGGACTAGCGAGGCCCTACGAGCAGTACTTC
few	TRBJ2-5	-	TRBV27	CASSSPSFDAGRLETQYF	TGTGCCAGCAGTTCCCCCTCTTTCGACGCAGGGAGGCTAGAGACCCAGTACTTC
-	TRBJ1-2	TRBD1	TRBV15	CATSRDPGGNGYTF	TGTGCCACCAGCAGAGATCCAGGGGGCAACGGCTACACCTTC
-	TRBJ2-3	TRBD2	TRBV6-5	CASSTTSVHTDTQYF	TGTGCCAGCAGTACGACTAGCGTCCACACAGATACGCAGTATTTT
-	TRBJ1-1	-	TRBV7-2	CASSSLLTGMNTEAFF	TGTGCCAGCAGCTCCCTCCTAACAGGGATGAACACTGAAGCTTTCTTT
-	TRBJ2-1	-	TRBV27	CASSFSSQASMGEQFF	TGTGCCAGCAGTTTTTCTTCCCAAGCGAGTATGGGTGAGCAGTTCTTC
-	TRBJ1-3	-	TRBV5-4	CASSFRSSGNTIYF	TGTGCCAGCAGCTTTAGGAGCTCTGGAAACACCATATATTTT
-	TRBJ2-6	-	TRBV21-1	CASSPVRGSGANVLTF	TGTGCCAGCAGTCCTGTCAGGGGCTCCGGGGCCAACGTCCTGACTTTC
-	TRBJ2-1	TRBD2	TRBV30	CAWSKGTSLSEQFF	TGTGCCTGGAGTAAAGGGACTAGCCTCAGTGAGCAGTTCTTC
few	TRBJ2-7	-	TRBV5-6	CASSLGHLQQYF	TGTGCCAGCAGCCTCGGACATCTCCAGCAGTACTTC
few	TRBJ2-1	TRBD2	TRBV30	CAWSPTSGSEQFF	TGTGCCTGGAGTCCGACTAGCGGGAGTGAGCAGTTCTTC
-	TRBJ1-2	-	TRBV13	CASSLSDGGRRGYTF	TGTGCCAGCAGCTTAAGCGACGGGGGGCGACGTGGCTACACCTTC
-	TRBJ1-4	TRBD1	TRBV27	CASRKQGRYEKLLF	TGTGCCAGCAGGAAACAGGGGCGATATGAAAAACTGCTTTTT
-	TRBJ2-7	TRBD1	TRBV30	CAWSRTGYEQYF	TGTGCCTGGAGTCGGACAGGGTACGAGCAGTACTTC
-	TRBJ2-7	-	TRBV7-9	CASSLVTGYEQYF	TGTGCCAGCAGCTTAGTCACGGGCTACGAGCAGTACTTC
few	TRBJ1-2	-	TRBV7-2	CASTRTEPYGYTF	TGTGCCAGCACCCGGACAGAACCCTATGGCTACACCTTC
-	TRBJ2-5	-	TRBV30	CAWSGGPAETQYF	TGTGCCTGGAGTGGGGGGCCGGCGGAGACCCAGTACTTC
-	TRBJ1-1	-	TRBV29-1	CSVEFFRAGSFMNTEAFF	TGCAGCGTTGAATTTTTTAGAGCGGGCTCTTTCATGAACACTGAAGCTTTCTTT
-	TRBJ1-4	-	TRBV6-1	CASSERDSQRGEKLFF	TGTGCCAGCAGTGAGCGGGACTCCCAACGAGGAGAAAAACTGTTTTTT
-	TRBJ2-7	TRBD2	TRBV29-1	CSRRTSDTYEQYF	TGCAGCCGGAGGACTAGCGACACCTACGAGCAGTACTTC
-	TRBJ2-1	TRBD1	TRBV29-1	CSADRGPSSYNEQFF	TGCAGCGCTGACAGGGGCCCCAGCTCCTACAATGAGCAGTTCTTC
-	TRBJ2-5	-	TRBV11-3	CASSSETRGPETQYF	TGTGCCAGCAGCTCAGAGACTAGGGGTCCGGAGACCCAGTACTTC
-	TRBJ2-5	-	TRBV15	CATSRGTNRQQETQYF	TGTGCCACCAGCAGAGGGACAAACAGACAGCAAGAGACCCAGTACTTC
few	TRBJ1-2	-	TRBV7-9	CASSSDRYEAGYTF	TGTGCCAGCAGCTCAGACAGGTATGAAGCAGGCTACACCTTC
-	TRBJ1-5	TRBD1	TRBV2	CASSPGQYSNQPQHF	TGTGCCAGCAGCCCGGGACAGTATAGCAATCAGCCCCAGCATTTT
-	TRBJ1-1	-	TRBV5-1	CASSSLESDLNTEAFF	TGCGCCAGCAGCTCCTTAGAAAGCGACCTGAACACTGAAGCTTTCTTT
-	TRBJ1-6	-	TRBV9	CASSVVTDSPLHF	TGTGCCAGCAGCGTAGTTACGGATTCACCCCTCCACTTT
-	TRBJ1-2	TRBD1	TRBV19	CASSKAGQGVEFYGYTF	TGTGCCAGTAGTAAGGCGGGACAGGGGGTAGAGTTCTATGGCTACACCTTC
-	TRBJ1-1	TRBD1	TRBV9	CASREQGIHPSTEAFF	TGTGCCAGCAGAGAACAGGGGATTCACCCGAGCACTGAAGCTTTCTTT
-	TRBJ2-7	TRBD1	TRBV27	CASSPTGQAGYEQYF	TGTGCCAGCAGTCCCACCGGACAGGCAGGCTACGAGCAGTACTTC
few	TRBJ1-3	-	TRBV25-1	CASSELGGVFGNTIYF	TGTGCCAGCAGTGAATTGGGGGGGGTATTCGGAAACACCATATATTTT
-	TRBJ1-1	TRBD1	TRBV2	CASSDMGGQGLTEAFF	TGTGCCAGCAGTGATATGGGGGGACAGGGATTAACTGAAGCTTTCTTT
-	TRBJ2-1	TRBD1	TRBV6-5	CASSGPGQVYNEQFF	TGTGCCAGCAGTGGGCCGGGACAGGTTTACAATGAGCAGTTCTTC
-	TRBJ2-1	TRBD1	TRBV5-8	CASSLGDRGYNEQFF	TGTGCCAGCAGCTTGGGTGACAGGGGTTACAATGAGCAGTTCTTC
-	TRBJ2-7	-	TRBV7-2	CASSLVPGTDYEQYF	TGTGCCAGCAGCTTAGTCCCCGGGACTGACTACGAGCAGTACTTC